A single sample gave rise to the 18 T cell receptor beta chains below, sequenced in a study of breast tumors, draining lymph nodes, adjacent tissues. TCRdb called the multiplex PCR reads again in MiXCR, with one record for every CDR3 protein. The sample holds 17,000 or so distinct CDR3 sequences, around 60% seen once. Sequencing was carried out using tumor-adjacent breast tissue. The source of these receptors is a female donor with breast cancer. Some clones in this sample may be carry-over from other donors' samples.

The chain couples TRBV15 to TRBJ2-7; 7 bases fit TRBD1. V gave up 1 base and J gave up 2 bases; unmatched junction bases: 8. Germline V lookup: CDR1 LNHNV, CDR2 YYDKDF (reference sequence). There are 16 residues in the CDR3. The CDR3 region has the DNA TGTGCCACCAGCAGAGGATTTGACAGGGTAACCTACGAGCAGTACTTC. It codes for CATSRGFDRVTYEQYF.

The sample holds many counts of this clonotype. Being one base from a much bigger clone, this may be a read error. The J gene is TRBJ2-7, the V gene TRBV11-2; perhaps TRBD2 as D (6 bases). This CDR3 comprises 15 residues. V was cut by 5 bases and J by 0 bases, with 14 bases left in between. Germline CDR1 SGHAT, CDR2 FQNNGV. This chain's CDR3 is CASSTPGGTSYEQYF. Here the CDR3 DNA reads TGTGCCAGCAGCACACCCGGGGGAACCTCCTACGAGCAGTACTTC.

This clonotype has just one count. The chain is built from TRBV9 and TRBJ1-6; a possible D gene is TRBD1 (6 bases). The ends were cut back, 2 bases at V and 8 bases at J, with 11 bases in the middle. In germline, CDR1 is SGDLS, CDR2 YYNGEE. CDR3 length equals 14 residues. CDR3 DNA sequence: TGTGCCAGCAGCGTGGGGGGCTTTGATTCACCCCTCCACTTT. It translates to CASSVGGFDSPLHF.

In this sample, this clonotype turned up many times. Since a much larger clone is just one base distant, this may be a read error. The rearrangement links TRBV12-3 or TRBV12-4 to TRBJ2-3; weak D call: TRBD2 (5 bases). The CDR3 is 11 residues long. Trimming took 4 bases from V and 8 from J, leaving 7 bases between them. The CDR3 nucleotides are TGTGCCAGCAGTTGCGCGGGTACGCAGTATTTT. Translated: CASSCAGTQYF.

The rearrangement uses TRBV30 and TRBJ2-7; D is uncertain. Trimming stripped 0 bases from V and 3 bases from J, with 3 bases between. CDR3 length: 11 residues. Germline values: CDR1 GTSNPN, CDR2 SVGIG (reference sequence). The CDR3 DNA reads TGTGCCTGGAGTGTGAACTACGAGCAGTACTTC. This codes for CAWSVNYEQYF.

The chain's CDR3 is CASSLTVAGYEQYF. The CDR3 coding sequence is TGTGCCAGCAGCTTAACGGTCGCCGGCTACGAGCAGTACTTC. This chain joins TRBV7-9 and TRBJ2-7; D is unclear. This CDR3 region has 14 residues. CDR1 is SEHNR, CDR2 FQNEAQ, per germline (reference sequence). V lost 2 bases and J lost 3, with 11 bases in between.

This sequence joins TRBV11-3 and TRBJ2-1; D gene ambiguous. The germline V gene encodes CDR1 SGHNT and CDR2 YENEEA. Trimming cost V 6 bases and J 7 bases, with 16 bases left between them. CDR3 size: 14 residues. CDR3 amino acids: CASSPGSVGNEQFF. DNA for the CDR3: TGTGCCAGCAGTCCGGGCTCCGTGGGGAATGAGCAGTTCTTC.

This clonotype was observed once. V gene TRBV6-5 combines with J gene TRBJ1-6, with a weak D call TRBD1 (5 bases). The germline V gene encodes CDR1 MNHEY and CDR2 SVGAGI. V was shortened by 2 bases and J by 10 bases, with 21 bases between the two germline ends. CDR3 length: 17 amino acids. This chain's CDR3 is CASSYRAWDSPISPLHF. CDR3 nucleotides: TGTGCCAGCAGTTACAGGGCCTGGGACTCTCCGATCTCACCCCTCCACTTT.

This clonotype was counted a single time. The rearrangement uses TRBV29-1 and TRBJ2-2; TRBD2 aligns across 8 bases. With 3 bases clipped from V and 8 bases from J, the junction kept 11 bases outside the gene matches. CDR3 length: 15 amino acids. CDR1 and CDR2 from the germline V gene are SQVTM and ANQGSEA. DNA for the CDR3: TGCAGCGTTGACGGGTCGGGAGGGCCTGGGGGGGAGCTGTTTTTT. This codes for CSVDGSGGPGGELFF.

The sample holds many counts of this clonotype. The gene calls are TRBV19 and TRBJ1-1, with 9 bases fitting TRBD1. Germline CDR1 and CDR2: LNHDA and SQIVND (reference sequence). This CDR3 contains 17 residues. V was clipped by 7 bases and J by 0 bases; unmatched bases: 12. CDR3 in amino acids: CASTRSTGGPMNTEAFF. The CDR3 bases are TGTGCCAGTACCAGGTCCACAGGGGGCCCCATGAACACTGAAGCTTTCTTT.

This clonotype was detected only once. The chain employs TRBV19 and TRBJ2-3; D possibly corresponds to TRBD1 (5 bases). CDR1 is LNHDA, CDR2 SQIVND, per germline (reference sequence). This CDR3 region has 14 residues. With 7 bases removed from V and 1 base from J, the gap between germline ends came to 12 bases. CDR3 bases: TGTGCCAGTAAAGGGGAAGGCGGCACAGATACGCAGTATTTT. Encoded protein: CASKGEGGTDTQYF.

J is TRBJ1-4 and V is TRBV18, with a tentative D call TRBD1 (5 bases). Germline CDR1 and CDR2: KGHSH and LQKENI. Trimming removed 5 bases from V and 6 bases from J, with 10 bases in between. This CDR3 has 13 residues. CDR3 sequence: CASSFGGDEKLFF. In DNA, the CDR3 is TGTGCCAGCTCATTTGGAGGGGATGAAAAACTGTTTTTT.

The chain couples TRBV12-3 or TRBV12-4 to TRBJ2-1, with D possibly matching TRBD1 (5 bases). Trimming shortened V by 3 bases and J by 8 bases, and 17 bases separated the two germline ends. This CDR3 has 15 amino acids. The CDR3 sequence is CASSFGAGKFDEQFF. The CDR3 DNA follows: TGTGCCAGCAGTTTTGGGGCAGGGAAGTTCGATGAGCAGTTCTTC.

A remark on this clonotype: At one end the junction does not follow the germline gene, possibly because of a read error. The chain uses TRBV12-3 or TRBV12-4 and TRBJ2-2, with D possibly called TRBD1 or TRBD2 (5 bases each). The CDR3 runs 14 residues. The CDR3: CASSLAQATGGLFF. CDR3 nucleotide sequence: TGTGCCAGCAGCTTAGCGCAAGCCACTGGGGGGCTGTTTTTT.

There are many counts of this clonotype. A much larger clone lies one base from this, so it may be a read error. CDR3 in DNA: TGTGCCAGCAGCCATTACGGGAGCCCCTACGAGCAGTACTTC. This gives the protein CASSHYGSPYEQYF. The chain employs TRBV11-2 and TRBJ2-7; D may be TRBD2 (6 bases). V lost 5 bases to trimming and J lost 2 bases, with 13 bases between them. This CDR3 has 14 amino acids. Germline V gene lookup returns CDR1 SGHAT and CDR2 FQNNGV.

In its sample, this clonotype was seen many times. The rearrangement uses TRBV6-2 or TRBV6-3 and TRBJ2-7, with D perhaps given as TRBD1 or TRBD2 (5 bases each). From germline, CDR1 is MNHEY and CDR2 SVGEGT. The CDR3 totals 13 residues. Trimming pared 5 bases from V and 4 bases from J, leaving 12 bases between. The CDR3 loop is CASSHGDRYEQYV. The CDR3, as DNA: TGTGCCAGCAGTCACGGGGACCGTTACGAGCAGTACGTC.

The chain has TRBV24-1 and TRBJ2-1; D unresolved. The CDR3 contains 13 residues. The V gene lost 0 bases and the J gene lost 9 bases, with 8 bases spanning the gap. Germline CDR1 and CDR2: KGHDR and SFDVKD. The chain's CDR3 is CATSDLQGAEQFF. The CDR3, as DNA: TGTGCCACCAGTGATTTGCAAGGCGCTGAGCAGTTCTTC.

This chain links TRBV9 with TRBJ1-2, with a tentative D call TRBD1 (6 bases). CDR1 and CDR2 (germline): SGDLS, YYNGEE. Trimming shortened V by 4 bases and J by 3 bases, and 10 bases separated the two germline ends. The CDR3 is 13 residues long. CDR3: CASSQGRDYGYTF. CDR3 coding DNA: TGTGCCAGCAGCCAGGGGCGGGACTATGGCTACACCTTC.